This T cell receptor (beta chain) originates from a study of CXCR3-negative and CXCR3-positive naive CD8 T cells. The germline gives CDR1 MDHEN, CDR2 SYDVKM. The CDR3 is made up of 14 amino acids. cDNA libraries for TRB were generated by 5' RACE incorporating UMI labels. TCRdb re-called the 5' RACE reads and gives one entry per CDR3 protein, without DNA. Recorded for this sample: about 53,000 distinct CDR3 sequences. To note about this clonotype: Its antigen is unidentified.

Study-level points and caveats: Memory CD8+ cells showed much lower diversity, while both naive subsets were comparably high.

Naive CD8+ T cells had a CD45RO-CCR7+CD27+CD95- phenotype. The clonotype was recovered from a human donor in good health. Some clones in this sample may be carry-over from other donors' samples. Sequenced input: naive CXCR3- CD8+ T cells from blood. Subset defined: CD45RO-CCR7+CD27+CD95- naive CD8+ T cells lacking CXCR3 (TNR3-). The chain is built from TRBV28 and TRBJ2-7; TCRdb lists TRBD1, though no DNA is available to test this call. The CDR3 loop reads CASSGTGGPYEQYF. The whole variable domain, remainder taken from reference TRBV28 and TRBJ2-7, is DVKVTQSSRYLVKRTGEKVFLECVQDMDHENMFWYRQDPGLGLRLIYFSYDVKMKEKGDIPEGYSVSREKKERFSLILESASTNQTSMYLCASSGTGGPYEQYFGPGTRLTVT.